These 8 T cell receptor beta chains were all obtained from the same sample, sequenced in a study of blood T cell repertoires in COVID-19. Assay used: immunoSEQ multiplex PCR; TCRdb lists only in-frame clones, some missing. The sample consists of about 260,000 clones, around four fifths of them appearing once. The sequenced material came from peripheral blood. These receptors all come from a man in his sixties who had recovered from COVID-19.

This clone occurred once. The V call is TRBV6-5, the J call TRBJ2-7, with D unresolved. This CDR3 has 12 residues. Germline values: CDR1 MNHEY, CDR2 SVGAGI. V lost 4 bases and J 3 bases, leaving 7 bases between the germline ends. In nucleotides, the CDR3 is TGTGCCAGCAGTTTCGTACTCTACGAGCAGTACTTC. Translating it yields CASSFVLYEQYF.

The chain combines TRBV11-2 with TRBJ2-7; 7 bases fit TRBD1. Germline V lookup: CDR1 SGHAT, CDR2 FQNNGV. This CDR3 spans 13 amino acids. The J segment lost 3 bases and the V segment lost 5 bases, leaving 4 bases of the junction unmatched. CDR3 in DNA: TGTGCCAGCAGCAACGGACAGGACTACGAGCAGTACTTC. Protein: CASSNGQDYEQYF.

CDR3 loop: CASSLAATGETQYF. The DNA for the CDR3 is TGCGCCAGCAGCTTGGCGGCAACAGGGGAGACCCAGTACTTC. This rearrangement joins TRBV5-1 to TRBJ2-5; TRBD1 is a possible D gene (6 bases). Between the trimmed V and J ends, which lost 0 bases and 5 bases, there was a span of 11 bases. The CDR3 loop spans 14 amino acids. From germline, CDR1 is SGHRS and CDR2 YFSETQ.

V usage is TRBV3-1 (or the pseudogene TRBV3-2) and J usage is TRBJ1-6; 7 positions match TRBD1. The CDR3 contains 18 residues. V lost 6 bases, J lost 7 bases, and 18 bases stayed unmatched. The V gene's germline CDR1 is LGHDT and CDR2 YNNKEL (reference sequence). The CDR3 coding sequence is TGTGCCAGCAGTCTGTTCAGGAGGGGGCCCTTTGAGAATTCACCCCTCCACTTT. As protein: CASSLFRRGPFENSPLHF.

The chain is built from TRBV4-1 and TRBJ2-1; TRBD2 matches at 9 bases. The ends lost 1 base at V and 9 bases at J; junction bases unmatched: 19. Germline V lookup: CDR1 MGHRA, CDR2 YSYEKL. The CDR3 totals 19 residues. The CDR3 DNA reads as TGCGCCAGCAGCCAAGCCCGGGGGCTGGTGGCGGGAGGGCCGGGTGAGCAGTTCTTC. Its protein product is CASSQARGLVAGGPGEQFF.

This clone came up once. The CDR3 nucleotides are TGTGCCAGTAGTATCCAGGGGGCCAGGGACGAGCAGTACTTC. It specifies CASSIQGARDEQYF. This chain joins TRBV19 and TRBJ2-7; 8 nucleotides match TRBD1. Germline lookup yields CDR1 LNHDA and CDR2 SQIVND (reference sequence). V lost 3 bases, J lost 5 bases, and 6 bases stayed unmatched. This CDR3 region has 14 residues.

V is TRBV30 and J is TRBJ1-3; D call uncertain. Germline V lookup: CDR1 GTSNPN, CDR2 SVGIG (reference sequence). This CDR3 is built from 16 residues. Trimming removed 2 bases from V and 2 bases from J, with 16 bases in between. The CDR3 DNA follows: TGTGCCTGGAGTCAGCGGGGATGGTCCGCTGGAAACACCATATATTTT. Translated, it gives CAWSQRGWSAGNTIYF.

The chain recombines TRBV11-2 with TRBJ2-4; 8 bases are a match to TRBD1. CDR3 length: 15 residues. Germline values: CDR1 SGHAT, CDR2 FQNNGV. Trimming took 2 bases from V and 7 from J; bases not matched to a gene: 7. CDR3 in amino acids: CASSLWSDRANIQYF. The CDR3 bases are TGTGCCAGCAGCTTATGGTCGGACAGGGCTAACATTCAGTACTTC.